This T cell receptor beta chain was sequenced for a study of shared clonotypes between healthy human individuals. This clone was observed once. The data were produced by immunoSEQ multiplex PCR, yet TCRdb's version contains in-frame clones alone and is incomplete. Among about 2 million clones listed, approximately 94% were seen once. Naive-designated CD8 cells lacked CD45RO, were positively enriched for CCR7, and omitted terminally differentiated effector memory CD45RA+ cells. Healthy HIV-negative adults without recent acute infections or vaccinations served as donors. Sequenced material: naive CD8+ T cells sorted from blood. The receptor was isolated from a man aged 18-30 years in good health.

CDR3 DNA sequence: TGTGCCAGCAGTTTTGGCAGGGACAATCAGCCCCAGCATTTT. This translates into CASSFGRDNQPQHF. This chain connects TRBV27 to TRBJ1-5, with D maybe TRBD1 (5 bases). Between the trimmed V and J ends, which lost 3 bases and 3 bases, there was a span of 9 bases. CDR1 and CDR2 from the germline V gene are MNHEY and SMNVEV (reference sequence). This CDR3 spans 14 amino acids.